Below are 10 T cell receptor beta chains sequenced from a single sample in a study of cytomegalovirus exposure and HLA in healthy donors. The PCR used 60 Vbeta and 13 Jbeta primers. Sequencing used immunoSEQ multiplex PCR; TCRdb keeps in-frame clones, though not all of them. Of 150,000 to 200,000 clones detected, around three quarters appear once; the ten largest clones hold under 0.75%. The sequenced material came from PBMCs. Receptors were obtained from a middle-aged woman in good health and CMV-seronegative.

The genes are TRBV4-3 and TRBJ1-1; tentative D call: TRBD1 (5 bases). Germline V gene data show CDR1 as LGHNA and CDR2 as YSLEER. The length of the CDR3 is 13 residues. V lost 5 bases to trimming and J lost 0 bases, with 7 bases between them. The CDR3 region has the DNA TGCGCCAGCAGCGCCAGGGTGAACACTGAAGCTTTCTTT. Translated: CASSARVNTEAFF.

This clone was found many times. The gene calls are TRBV4-3 and TRBJ2-1; the match to TRBD2 covers 14 bases. V trimming: 1 base; J trimming: 5 bases; junction bases outside the gene matches: 4. The CDR3 spans 17 residues. Per the germline V gene, CDR1 is LGHNA and CDR2 is YSLEER. The CDR3 sequence: CASSQVRGLAGDNEQFF. Written as DNA, the CDR3 is TGCGCCAGCAGCCAAGTTAGGGGACTAGCGGGAGACAATGAGCAGTTCTTC.

This clone came up once. The rearrangement joins TRBV7-2 to TRBJ1-3, with D perhaps matching TRBD1 (5 bases). Germline values: CDR1 SGHTA, CDR2 FQGNSA. Deletions cut 4 bases from V and 0 bases from J, with 13 bases between. The CDR3 spans 16 residues. The CDR3 loop reads CASSSRTGLSGNTIYF. As DNA, the CDR3 is TGTGCCAGCAGCTCCCGGACGGGACTCTCTGGAAACACCATATATTTT.

The rearrangement uses TRBV5-1 and TRBJ1-2; the match to TRBD1 covers 10 bases. The CDR3 extends over 14 amino acids. CDR1 and CDR2 from the germline V gene are SGHRS and YFSETQ. The V segment lost 4 bases and the J segment 3 bases; nucleotides outside the gene matches: 3. DNA of the CDR3: TGCGCCAGCAGCAGGGACAGGGGTGACTATGGCTACACCTTC. Its translation: CASSRDRGDYGYTF.

In this sample, this clone turned up a few times. The CDR3 bases are TGCGCCAGCAGTGCAACTACTAGCGGGCTCTACAATGAGCAGTTCTTC. It specifies CASSATTSGLYNEQFF. The chain couples TRBV10-1 to TRBJ2-1; 9 bases are a match to TRBD2. The V segment lost 4 bases and the J segment 3 bases; nucleotides outside the gene matches: 7. Looked up from germline, CDR1 is WNHNN and CDR2 is SYGVQD (reference sequence). The CDR3 is made up of 16 amino acids.

This chain connects TRBV5-4 to TRBJ2-5; 8 nucleotides line up with TRBD1. Per germline, CDR1 SGHNT and CDR2 YYREEE (reference sequence). Unmatched junction bases numbered 12, after V lost 4 bases and J lost 4 bases. The CDR3 covers 16 residues. CDR3 sequence (DNA): TGTGCCAGCAGCCTCCCGACAGGGGTGATTGGAGAGACCCAGTACTTC. Its translation: CASSLPTGVIGETQYF.

The gene calls are TRBV19 and TRBJ2-7; 7 nucleotides line up with TRBD2. CDR3 size: 14 residues. V was clipped by 3 bases and J by 3 bases; unmatched bases: 5. The germline CDR1 and CDR2 sequences are LNHDA and SQIVND (reference sequence). DNA of the CDR3: TGTGCCAGTAGTATCTTGGCTAGCGGCTACGAGCAGTACTTC. Encoded protein: CASSILASGYEQYF.

The chain combines TRBV9 with TRBJ2-2; TRBD1 matches at 8 bases. The CDR3 is 15 amino acids. The V gene end was trimmed by 4 bases and the J gene end by 6 bases; junction bases not matched to a gene: 8. Germline V lookup: CDR1 SGDLS, CDR2 YYNGEE. The CDR3 loop is CASSLGQGAPGELFF. The DNA of the CDR3 is TGTGCCAGCAGCCTGGGGCAGGGGGCTCCCGGGGAGCTGTTTTTT.

This clone came up a few times. The chain combines TRBV2 with TRBJ1-4, with 7 nucleotides matching TRBD1. V lost 10 bases to trimming and J lost 6 bases; unmatched junction nucleotides: 8. CDR1 and CDR2 (germline): SNHLY, FYNNEI. This CDR3 is 13 amino acids long. CDR3: CATRQGWDEKLFF. CDR3 DNA: TGTGCCACTCGACAGGGCTGGGATGAAAAACTGTTTTTT.

V usage is TRBV29-1 and J usage is TRBJ1-5, with 7 bases lining up with TRBD1. The CDR3 sequence is 14 residues long. The V and J ends lost 5 bases and 2 bases, in that order; junction bases with no gene match: 6. Germline V gene lookup returns CDR1 SQVTM and CDR2 ANQGSEA. CDR3 nucleotides: TGCAGCGTTAGACAGGGTTACGGCAATCAGCCCCAGCATTTT. Its protein product is CSVRQGYGNQPQHF.